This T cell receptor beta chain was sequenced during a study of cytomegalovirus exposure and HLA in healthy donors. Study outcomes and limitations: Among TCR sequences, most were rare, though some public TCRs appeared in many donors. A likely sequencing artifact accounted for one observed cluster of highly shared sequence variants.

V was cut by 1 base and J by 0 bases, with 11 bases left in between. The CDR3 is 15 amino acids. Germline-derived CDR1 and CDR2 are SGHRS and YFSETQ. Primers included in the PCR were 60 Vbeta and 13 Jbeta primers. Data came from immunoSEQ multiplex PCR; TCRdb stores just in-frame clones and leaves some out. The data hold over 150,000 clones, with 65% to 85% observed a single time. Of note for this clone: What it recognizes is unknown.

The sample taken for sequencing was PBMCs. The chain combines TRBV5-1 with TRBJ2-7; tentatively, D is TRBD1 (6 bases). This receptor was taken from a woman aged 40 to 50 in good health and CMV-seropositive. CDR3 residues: CASSLWAGDSYEQYF. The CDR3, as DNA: TGCGCCAGCAGCTTGTGGGCAGGGGACTCCTACGAGCAGTACTTC. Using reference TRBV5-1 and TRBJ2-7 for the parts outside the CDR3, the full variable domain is KAGVTQTPRYLIKTRGQQVTLSCSPISGHRSVSWYQQTPGQGLQFLFEYFSETQRNKGNFPGRFSGRQFSNSRSEMNVSTLELGDSALYLCASSLWAGDSYEQYFGPGTRLTVT.